Presented here are 23 T cell receptor beta chains from one specimen sequenced in a study of cytomegalovirus exposure and HLA in healthy donors. A multiplex PCR was run with 60 Vbeta primers and 13 Jbeta primers. Generated by immunoSEQ multiplex PCR, the TCRdb table keeps only in-frame clones and is missing some. The data show 60,000 to 85,000 clones, around two thirds seen once. Sequenced: PBMCs. These receptors all come from a man aged 55 to 70 in good health and CMV-seropositive.

The V gene is TRBV29-1, the J gene TRBJ1-5; possible D gene TRBD1, 5 bases. The CDR3 is 16 amino acids. V was clipped by 7 bases and J by 3 bases, with 22 bases between them. Germline CDR1 reads SQVTM; CDR2 reads ANQGSEA. The DNA of the CDR3 is TGCAGCGACCCTGGGGGGTACGGAAAAATCAATCAGCCCCAGCATTTT. It yields the protein CSDPGGYGKINQPQHF.

This sequence joins TRBV7-9 and TRBJ1-1; the D is unclear. The length of the CDR3 is 16 residues. V dropped 1 base and J dropped 3 bases, with 15 bases sitting between them. From germline, CDR1 is SEHNR and CDR2 FQNEAQ (reference sequence). In DNA form, the CDR3 reads TGTGCCAGCAGCTTAGGATTGACTTCTAAGGACACTGAAGCTTTCTTT. Residues: CASSLGLTSKDTEAFF.

This clone has more than one count but fewer than ten. CDR3 in amino acids: CASSRTVGNSPLHF. Here the CDR3 DNA reads TGCGCCAGCAGCCGGACAGTCGGCAATTCACCCCTCCACTTT. This chain joins TRBV5-1 and TRBJ1-6, with D possibly being TRBD1 (6 bases). Germline V gives CDR1 SGHRS, CDR2 YFSETQ. This CDR3 is built from 14 residues. Trimming pared 4 bases from V and 7 bases from J, leaving 12 bases between.

To note about this clone: Germline is not matched at one junction end, which may reflect a read error. V gene TRBV7-2 combines with J gene TRBJ2-7; TRBD1 matches at 8 bases. From germline, CDR1 is SGHTA and CDR2 FQGNSA. CDR3 length equals 11 residues. CDR3 nucleotide sequence: TGTGCCAGCAGCGTAGGCCCGGGACAGGTTTTC. Its translation: CASSVGPGQVF.

This clone was found once. This chain connects TRBV7-9 to TRBJ2-7, with D possibly TRBD1 on 5 matching bases. CDR1 is SEHNR and CDR2 is FQNEAQ in the germline V gene (reference sequence). CDR3 length: 12 residues. The V and J ends lost 5 bases and 5 bases respectively, with 10 bases between them. The CDR3 is CASSRTLHEQYF. The CDR3 DNA is TGTGCCAGCAGCCGGACATTGCACGAGCAGTACTTC.

The rearrangement uses TRBV11-1 and TRBJ2-2; D ambiguous. Trimming left V 5 bases short and J 3 bases short, with 16 bases between. The germline gives CDR1 SGHAT, CDR2 FQDESV (reference sequence). This CDR3 region has 16 residues. CDR3 protein: CASSPLGSWDTGELFF. CDR3 sequence (DNA): TGTGCCAGCAGCCCCCTCGGGTCGTGGGACACCGGGGAGCTGTTTTTT.

Written as DNA, the CDR3 is TGTTCCTCCAGGGGGGATCTCGACTATGGCTACACCTTC. Protein: CSSRGDLDYGYTF. This chain joins TRBV7-9 and TRBJ1-2; 7 bases agree with TRBD1. The germline gives CDR1 SEHNR, CDR2 FQNEAQ (reference sequence). The CDR3 has 13 amino acids.

The chain is built from TRBV19 and TRBJ2-5; 7 positions match TRBD2. The DNA end favors TRBJ2-7, so the J call may be wrong. The CDR3 has 14 amino acids. Per germline, CDR1 LNHDA and CDR2 SQIVND (reference sequence). CDR3 nucleotides: TGTGCCAGTAGTCTGAGCGGGGTTTCCTACGAGCAGTACTTC. It encodes CASSLSGVSYEQYF.

The CDR3 region has the DNA TGCGCCAGCAGCCCCGGGACTAGCGGCTCCCAAGAGACCCAGTACTTC. It yields the protein CASSPGTSGSQETQYF. The V and J genes are TRBV5-1 and TRBJ2-5, with 11 bases fitting TRBD2. Germline V gene lookup returns CDR1 SGHRS and CDR2 YFSETQ. The CDR3 has 16 amino acids. V shed 4 bases and J 1 base; nucleotides not matched to a gene: 6. The full variable domain, completed using reference TRBV5-1 and TRBJ2-5, is KAGVTQTPRYLIKTRGQQVTLSCSPISGHRSVSWYQQTPGQGLQFLFEYFSETQRNKGNFPGRFSGRQFSNSRSEMNVSTLELGDSALYLCASSPGTSGSQETQYFGPGTRLLVL.

The rearrangement uses TRBV10-3 and TRBJ2-5; D possibly corresponds to TRBD2 (7 bases). The CDR3 contains 13 residues. V lost 8 bases to trimming and J lost 5 bases, with 15 bases between them. Per germline, CDR1 ENHRY and CDR2 SYGVKD. CDR3 loop: CAIAQGGEETQYF. CDR3 DNA: TGTGCCATCGCCCAAGGGGGGGAGGAGACCCAGTACTTC.

The chain recombines TRBV5-1 with TRBJ2-3; TRBD2 matches at 13 bases. CDR1 is SGHRS, CDR2 YFSETQ, per germline. This CDR3 is 16 amino acids long. The V segment lost 4 bases and the J segment 2 bases; nucleotides outside the gene matches: 4. CDR3 loop: CASSRTSGRTTDTQYF. As DNA, the CDR3 is TGCGCCAGCAGCCGGACTAGCGGGAGAACCACAGATACGCAGTATTTT.

The chain has TRBV2 and TRBJ1-1; D is unclear. Trimming stripped 7 bases from V and 4 bases from J, with 10 bases between. Germline CDR1 SNHLY, CDR2 FYNNEI. The CDR3 runs to 12 residues. CDR3 DNA sequence: TGTGCCAGCACGGTAAATCCCACTGAAGCTTTCTTT. Translating it yields CASTVNPTEAFF.

The CDR3 DNA sequence: TGTGCCAGGTTGGCGGCAGGGGGCGGGGACACTGAAGCTTTCTTT. This translates into CARLAAGGGDTEAFF. V and J are TRBV12-1 and TRBJ1-1; the DNA was not used to check the table's D call, TRBD1. TRBV12-1 has pseudogene status. The CDR3 length is 15 residues.

The chain uses TRBV27 and TRBJ2-3; TRBD1 is a possible D gene (6 bases). The CDR3 is 15 amino acids. CDR1 MNHEY and CDR2 SMNVEV come from the germline V gene (reference sequence). Trimming left V 6 bases short and J 3 bases short, with 16 bases between. The CDR3 DNA sequence: TGTGCCAGCAGGCTCAGGGGCGCGTTGACAGATACGCAGTATTTT. Protein product: CASRLRGALTDTQYF.

This chain joins TRBV2 and TRBJ1-2; D is possibly TRBD1 (5 bases). This CDR3 has 12 residues. With 9 bases removed from V and 6 bases from J, the gap between germline ends came to 14 bases. The germline V gene encodes CDR1 SNHLY and CDR2 FYNNEI. The CDR3 nucleotides are TGTGCCAGATCTACTACAGGCGATGGCTACACCTTC. This gives the protein CARSTTGDGYTF.

CDR3 protein: CTSSPKRTSGRPSSYEQYF. In DNA form, the CDR3 reads TGCACCAGCAGCCCTAAACGGACTAGCGGGAGGCCCAGCTCCTACGAGCAGTACTTC. This sequence joins TRBV1 and TRBJ2-7; TRBD2, the table's D call, was not compared with the DNA. TRBV1 is assigned pseudogene status. CDR3 size: 19 residues.

This rearrangement joins TRBV10-3 to TRBJ1-2, with D possibly TRBD1 on 5 matching bases. In germline, CDR1 is ENHRY, CDR2 SYGVKD. The CDR3 has 13 amino acids. V lost 3 bases to trimming and J lost 3 bases, with 8 bases between them. The CDR3 nucleotides read TGTGCCATCAGTGATCAAGGGGACTATGGCTACACCTTC. It translates to CAISDQGDYGYTF.

The V call is TRBV5-4, the J call TRBJ2-1, with D tentatively TRBD2 (6 bases). Germline-derived CDR1 and CDR2 are SGHNT and YYREEE (reference sequence). V lost 4 bases and J lost 9, with 11 bases in between. The CDR3 is made up of 12 amino acids. The DNA of the CDR3 is TGTGCCAGCAGCCCCGTGGGAGGTGAGCAGTTCTTC. It specifies CASSPVGGEQFF.

The chain is built from TRBV9 and TRBJ2-7; weak D call: TRBD2 (7 bases). Germline CDR1 and CDR2: SGDLS and YYNGEE. V was clipped by 0 bases and J by 5 bases, with 12 bases between them. This CDR3 is 14 amino acids long. CDR3 region: CASSVAGAGDEQYF. CDR3 nucleotide sequence: TGTGCCAGCAGCGTAGCAGGGGCGGGGGACGAGCAGTACTTC.

The V and J genes are TRBV29-1 and TRBJ2-5; D perhaps matches TRBD1 (6 bases). CDR1 and CDR2 (germline): SQVTM, ANQGSEA. This CDR3 has 12 residues. Trimming left V 3 bases short and J 4 bases short, with 9 bases between. This chain's CDR3 is CSVEGAGETQYF. CDR3 DNA: TGCAGCGTTGAGGGGGCTGGAGAGACCCAGTACTTC.

This clone appeared a single time. The V and J genes are TRBV11-2 and TRBJ2-1; 9 bases fit TRBD2. Germline V gene lookup returns CDR1 SGHAT and CDR2 FQNNGV. The CDR3 loop spans 15 amino acids. Losses at the gene ends were 4 bases for V and 3 bases for J; bases not matched to a gene: 4. As DNA, the CDR3 is TGTGCCAGCAGCTGGCTAGCGGGGAACTACAATGAGCAGTTCTTC. Protein sequence: CASSWLAGNYNEQFF.

The gene calls are TRBV5-1 and TRBJ1-1; D perhaps matches TRBD1 (5 bases). The germline CDR1 and CDR2 sequences are SGHRS and YFSETQ. This CDR3 region has 16 residues. V was pared by 0 bases and J by 1 base, with 13 bases between. CDR3 bases: TGCGCCAGCAGCTTGGAGTGGGTTACAGGGAACACTGAAGCTTTCTTT. Translated, it gives CASSLEWVTGNTEAFF.

The chain couples TRBV19 to TRBJ2-7, with D tentatively TRBD2 (6 bases). V lost 2 bases and J 4 bases, leaving 15 bases between the germline ends. The CDR3 has 15 residues. From germline, CDR1 is LNHDA and CDR2 SQIVND (reference sequence). The CDR3 DNA follows: TGTGCCAGTAGTATATTCGGGGGAGAATCTTACGAGCAGTACTTC. Its protein product is CASSIFGGESYEQYF.